This T cell receptor beta chain is drawn from a study of T-cell reconstitution after alpha-beta-depleted transplantation in children listed by TCRdb under 2016. A note on the overall study: T-cell immune reconstitution after TCRalphabeta/CD19-depleted allogeneic hematopoietic cell transplantation in children was quantitatively tracked in the study by means of TCR repertoire profiling. Broader findings and caveats from the paper: In some patients, high TCRbeta diversity at day 60 was attributed to recipient T cells and intrathymic progenitors that had survived conditioning. Over subsequent months, a decline in hyperexpanded clone frequencies was noted, and after one year, T-cell counts and TCRbeta diversity were mostly ascribed to newly produced T cells. Apparently early alphabetaT-cell count recovery about two months after transplant reportedly relied on only several hundred rapidly expanded clones derived from non-depleted graft cells.

Libraries came from PCR. TCRdb lists the instrument as Illumina HiSeq 2500. To normalize quantification of the TCRbeta repertoire, the TCR libraries were built with molecular barcoding that relied on unique molecular identifiers. TCRdb reworked the public reads: Q25 trimming with fastp, MiXCR clone assembly, productive beta chains retained. Duplicate CDR3 protein sequences are folded into a single record with the most common DNA and genes. The table for this sample lists approximately 290,000 distinct CDR3 sequences; around 10% of them were counted only once. The ten biggest clones cover around 22% of the sample. Taken with the paper, the label for treatment or condition translates to: allogeneic hematopoietic cell transplantation with graft depleted of TCRalphabeta T cells and CD19 B cells. The children who served as transplant recipients had been given grafts of TCRalphabeta/CD19-depleted allogeneic hematopoietic cells.

The table lists this clonotype with many counts. Its antigen is still unknown. Base qualities are missing; no much larger clone stands one base away. Sequences SGHTA (CDR1) and FQGNSA (CDR2) are obtained from the germline V gene. Trimming takes 5 bases from V and 4 bases from J, and the germline ends sit 7 bases apart. Including the terminal cysteine and phenylalanine, the CDR3 comprises 12 residues. Of the read, only the CDR3 DNA is kept; its 36 bases are in frame from base 1. Sequencing used peripheral blood, obtained 180 days after TCRalphabeta/CD19-depleted stem cell transplant. This receptor was taken from a male patient between 2 and 10 years old who had a stem cell transplant for chronic granulomatous disease, so the T cells may come from the graft donor. In this chain, TRBV7-2 is recombined with TRBJ2-3; no D gene can be assigned with confidence. The DNA sequence follows: TGTGCCAGCAGCCAGACTCCAGATACGCAGTATTTT. This gives the protein CASSQTPDTQYF.